These 7 T cell receptor beta chains came from one sample sequenced in a study of T cell changes during pregnancy in multiple sclerosis. Assay: immunoSEQ multiplex PCR; the TCRdb copy retains only in-frame clones and omits some. The table includes some 59,000 clones, approximately 90% detected once. Sequencing used peripheral blood, obtained in the second trimester of pregnancy. The origin of the receptors is a female donor with multiple sclerosis, enrolled in a pregnancy study.

V and J are TRBV21-1 and TRBJ1-5. TRBV21-1 is classified as a pseudogene. This CDR3 has 12 amino acids. The CDR3 nucleotides are TGTGCCAGACCAAGTAGCTATCAGCCCCAGCATTTT. Its protein product is CARPSSYQPQHF.

The chain carries TRBV2 and TRBJ2-7; a weak D match, TRBD2 (5 bases). There are 15 residues in the CDR3. Germline V lookup: CDR1 SNHLY, CDR2 FYNNEI. V was trimmed by 4 bases and J by 7 bases, leaving 20 bases between them. The CDR3 sequence is CASSGRWVAPGEQYF. DNA of the CDR3: TGTGCCAGCAGTGGTAGGTGGGTCGCCCCGGGAGAGCAGTACTTC.

The V gene is TRBV4-1, the J gene TRBJ1-5; the D is unclear. V lost 0 bases, J lost 1 base, and 10 bases lay in between. Germline CDR1 reads MGHRA; CDR2 reads YSYEKL. CDR3 length: 16 amino acids. CDR3 nucleotides: TGCGCCAGCAGCCAAGAAGTAACGAGGAGCAATCAGCCCCAGCATTTT. It specifies CASSQEVTRSNQPQHF.

The chain couples TRBV19 to TRBJ1-4; D ambiguous. This CDR3 contains 14 residues. Trimming cost V 7 bases and J 3 bases, with 12 bases left between them. Looked up from germline, CDR1 is LNHDA and CDR2 is SQIVND (reference sequence). CDR3 protein: CASNGWRSNEKLFF. CDR3 sequence (DNA): TGTGCCAGTAATGGGTGGAGGTCTAATGAAAAACTGTTTTTT.

In this sample, this clone turned up once. The chain has TRBV2 and TRBJ2-3; 10 bases align to TRBD2. Germline CDR1 and CDR2: SNHLY and FYNNEI. The CDR3 length is 14 residues. The V and J ends lost 6 bases and 11 bases, in that order; junction bases with no gene match: 11. The chain's CDR3 is CASRMTSGLPGQYF. For the CDR3, the DNA is TGTGCCAGCAGAATGACTAGCGGGCTACCCGGGCAGTATTTT.

This sequence joins TRBV30 and TRBJ1-2, with 7 bases matching TRBD1. The junction had 11 bases not matched to a gene; V was cut back by 8 bases and J by 8 bases. CDR3 length: 12 amino acids. Per germline, CDR1 GTSNPN and CDR2 SVGIG (reference sequence). CDR3 nucleotides: TGTGCCAAAAAAGGGGGCGCGTGGGGCTACACCTTC. Residues: CAKKGGAWGYTF. Full variable domain (rest looked up from reference TRBV30 and TRBJ1-2): SQTIHQWPATLVQPVGSPLSLECTVEGTSNPNLYWYRQAAGRGLQLLFYSVGIGQISSEVPQNLSASRPQDRQFILSSKKLLLSDSGFYLCAKKGGAWGYTFGSGTRLTVV.

V usage is TRBV11-2 and J usage is TRBJ1-2; D may be TRBD1 (6 bases). V lost 3 bases and J 2 bases, leaving 10 bases between the germline ends. This CDR3 has 14 residues. Germline loops: CDR1 SGHAT, CDR2 FQNNGV. CDR3 sequence: CASSLTGLNYGYTF. The CDR3, as DNA: TGTGCCAGCAGCTTGACAGGCCTAAACTATGGCTACACCTTC.